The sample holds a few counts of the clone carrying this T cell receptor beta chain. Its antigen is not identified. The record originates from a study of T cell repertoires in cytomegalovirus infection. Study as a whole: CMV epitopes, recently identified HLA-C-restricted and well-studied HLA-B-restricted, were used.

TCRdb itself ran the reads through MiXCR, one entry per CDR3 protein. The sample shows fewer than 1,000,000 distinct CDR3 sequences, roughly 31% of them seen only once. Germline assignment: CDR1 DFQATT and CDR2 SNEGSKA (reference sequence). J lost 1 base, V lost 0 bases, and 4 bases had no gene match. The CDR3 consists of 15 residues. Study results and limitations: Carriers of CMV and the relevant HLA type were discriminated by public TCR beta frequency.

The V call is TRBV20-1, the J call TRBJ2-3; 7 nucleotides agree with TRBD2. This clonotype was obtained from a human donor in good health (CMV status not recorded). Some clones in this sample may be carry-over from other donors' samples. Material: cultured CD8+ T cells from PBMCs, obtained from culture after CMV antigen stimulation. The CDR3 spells CSAREWLAGTDTQYF. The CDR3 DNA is TGCAGTGCTAGAGAATGGCTAGCGGGCACAGATACGCAGTATTTT.